This record looks at one T cell receptor (beta chain) sequence and its context. Its target is not known. Sequenced with the Oncomine TCR Beta short-read assay was DNA taken from cultured CD4+ T cells. After culture, CD4+ T cells served as the source for genomic DNA extraction. TCRdb itself ran the PCR reads through MiXCR, one entry per CDR3 protein. The sample lists about 22,000 distinct CDR3 sequences, roughly two fifths occurring once. Time point of the sample: late sampling 161 to 241 days after vaccination in a few convalescent patients. Treatment described: approximately 11-day PBMC culture with coronavirus spike peptide pools or control peptides (ViraFEST assay). The sample comes from a study of vaccination and CD4 T cells after COVID-19. For the study at large: Post-COVID samples had a sampling time that fell a median about 100 days after diagnosis (range 35 to 161).

The sequencing used CD4+ T cells from blood, cultured in vitro, collected about 7 months after SARS-CoV-2 vaccination. The TCR originated in a human donor who had recovered from COVID-19.

CDR3 nucleotide sequence: TGTGCCAGCAGCACCACAGGGCCAAACAGGGGGCGCTGGTACGAGCAGTACTTC. Translated: CASSTTGPNRGRWYEQYF. The chain joins TRBV11-1 to TRBJ2-7; TRBD1 matches at 9 bases. The CDR3 extends over 18 amino acids. Germline-derived CDR1 and CDR2 are SGHAT and FQDESV (reference sequence). The junction had 18 bases not matched to a gene; V was cut back by 5 bases and J by 4 bases.